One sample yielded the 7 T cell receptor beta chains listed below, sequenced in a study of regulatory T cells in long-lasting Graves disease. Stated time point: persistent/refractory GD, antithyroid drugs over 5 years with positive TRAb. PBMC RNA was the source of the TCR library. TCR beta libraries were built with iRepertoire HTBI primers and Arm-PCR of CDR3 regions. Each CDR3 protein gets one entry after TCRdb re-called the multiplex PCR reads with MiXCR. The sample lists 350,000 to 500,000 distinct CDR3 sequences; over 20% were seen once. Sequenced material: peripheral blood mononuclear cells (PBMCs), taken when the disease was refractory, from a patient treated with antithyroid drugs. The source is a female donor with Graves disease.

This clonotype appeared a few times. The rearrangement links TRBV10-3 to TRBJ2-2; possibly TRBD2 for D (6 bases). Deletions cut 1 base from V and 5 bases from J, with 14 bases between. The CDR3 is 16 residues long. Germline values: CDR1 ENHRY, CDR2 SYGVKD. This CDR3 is CAISELLARTTGELFF. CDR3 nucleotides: TGTGCCATCAGTGAGTTGCTAGCGCGGACTACCGGGGAGCTGTTTTTT.

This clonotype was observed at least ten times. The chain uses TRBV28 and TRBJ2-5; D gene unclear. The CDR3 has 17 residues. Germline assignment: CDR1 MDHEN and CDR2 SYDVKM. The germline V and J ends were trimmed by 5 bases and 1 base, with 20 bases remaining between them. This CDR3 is CASSVTSGSFPQETQYF. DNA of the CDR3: TGTGCCAGCAGTGTAACCTCGGGCTCATTCCCCCAAGAGACCCAGTACTTC.

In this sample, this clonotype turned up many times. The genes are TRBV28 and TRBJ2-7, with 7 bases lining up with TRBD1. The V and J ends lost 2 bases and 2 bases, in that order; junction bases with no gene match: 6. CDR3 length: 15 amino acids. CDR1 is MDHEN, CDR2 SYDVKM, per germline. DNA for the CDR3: TGTGCCAGCAGTTTAGCGCCAGGGGGTACCTACGAGCAGTACTTC. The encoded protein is CASSLAPGGTYEQYF.

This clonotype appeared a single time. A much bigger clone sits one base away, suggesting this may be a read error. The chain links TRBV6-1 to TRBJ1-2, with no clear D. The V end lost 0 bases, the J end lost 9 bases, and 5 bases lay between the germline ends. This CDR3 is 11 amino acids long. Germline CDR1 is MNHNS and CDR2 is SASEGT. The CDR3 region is CASSEAVRYTF. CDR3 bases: TGTGCCAGCAGTGAAGCGGTTCGCTACACCTTC.

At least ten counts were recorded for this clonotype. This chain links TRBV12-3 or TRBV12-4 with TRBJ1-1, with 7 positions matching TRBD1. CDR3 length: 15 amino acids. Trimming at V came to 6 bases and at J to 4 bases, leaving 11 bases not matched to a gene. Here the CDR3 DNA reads TGTGCCAGCAGGAAGAACAGGGGTGGGGTCACTGAAGCTTTCTTT. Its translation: CASRKNRGGVTEAFF.

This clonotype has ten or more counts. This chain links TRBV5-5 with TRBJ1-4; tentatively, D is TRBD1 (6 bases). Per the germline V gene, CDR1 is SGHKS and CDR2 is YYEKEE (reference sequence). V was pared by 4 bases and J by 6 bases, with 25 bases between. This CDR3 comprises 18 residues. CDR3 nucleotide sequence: TGTGCCAGCAGCCCCTCAAATCGTTGGGGGGGCGCGTATGAAAAACTGTTTTTT. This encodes CASSPSNRWGGAYEKLFF.

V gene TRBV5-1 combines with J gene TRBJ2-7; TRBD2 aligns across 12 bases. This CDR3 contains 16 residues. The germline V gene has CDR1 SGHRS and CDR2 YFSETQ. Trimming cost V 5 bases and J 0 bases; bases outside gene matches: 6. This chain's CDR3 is CASRVLAGGPSYEQYF. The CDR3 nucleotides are TGCGCCAGCAGAGTTCTAGCGGGAGGGCCCTCCTACGAGCAGTACTTC.